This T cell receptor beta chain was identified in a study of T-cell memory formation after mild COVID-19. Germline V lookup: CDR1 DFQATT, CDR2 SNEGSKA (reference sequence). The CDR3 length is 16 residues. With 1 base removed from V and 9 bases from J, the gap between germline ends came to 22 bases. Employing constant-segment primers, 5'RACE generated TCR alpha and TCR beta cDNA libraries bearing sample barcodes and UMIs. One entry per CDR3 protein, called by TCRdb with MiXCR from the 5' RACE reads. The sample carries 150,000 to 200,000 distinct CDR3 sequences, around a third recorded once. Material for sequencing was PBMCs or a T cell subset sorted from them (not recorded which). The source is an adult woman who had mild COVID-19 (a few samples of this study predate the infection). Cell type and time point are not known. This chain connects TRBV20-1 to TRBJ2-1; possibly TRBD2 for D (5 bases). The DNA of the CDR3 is TGCAGTGCTAGAGTAGGTCTCCGGGGTCCTACAGTTGAGCAGTTCTTC. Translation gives CSARVGLRGPTVEQFF.